This TCR beta chain is from a study of T cells in Graves' hyperthyroidism and ophthalmopathy. With 5 bases removed from V and 5 bases from J, the gap between germline ends came to 12 bases. The CDR3 runs to 13 residues. Per the germline V gene, CDR1 is SGHTA and CDR2 is FQGNSA. What was amplified from RNA transcripts were TCR beta CDR3 regions. TCR CDR3 regions were first amplified by RT-PCR with HTBI primers. Via MiXCR, TCRdb re-called the multiplex PCR reads, giving one row per CDR3 protein. Counted here are about 720,000 distinct CDR3 sequences, 16% occurring once; the ten biggest clones make up 8.4%.

Material: blood. The chain joins TRBV7-2 to TRBJ2-5, with D tentatively TRBD1 (6 bases). The receptor comes from a man younger than 35 with Graves' hyperthyroidism. The CDR3, as DNA: TGTGCCAGCAGCCAAGGGGGAATGGAGACCCAGTACTTC. This translates into CASSQGGMETQYF.